The 10 T cell receptor beta chains in this list originate from one sample, sequenced in a study of cytomegalovirus exposure and HLA in healthy donors. This PCR relied on a set of 60 Vbeta primers and 13 Jbeta primers. Profiling relied on immunoSEQ multiplex PCR, and the TCRdb table lists in-frame clones only, not all of them. The sample has about 200,000 clones, 82% seen once; the top ten hold 6.5%. The material sequenced was PBMCs. The receptors come from a woman between 45 and 60 years old in good health and CMV-seropositive.

DNA of the CDR3: TGCGCCAGCAGCGCTCAGGGAGGGAACACTGAAGCTTTCTTT. It codes for CASSAQGGNTEAFF. The chain combines TRBV5-1 with TRBJ1-1; tentatively, D is TRBD1 (5 bases). CDR1 and CDR2 from the germline V gene are SGHRS and YFSETQ. CDR3 length equals 14 residues. V lost 4 bases to trimming and J lost 1 base, with 11 bases between them.

The gene calls are TRBV10-3 and TRBJ1-5; 9 bases fit TRBD1. V trimming: 0 bases; J trimming: 6 bases; junction bases outside the gene matches: 9. Germline values: CDR1 ENHRY, CDR2 SYGVKD. The CDR3 consists of 17 residues. Here the CDR3 reads CAISESPGQGGGQPQHF. CDR3 bases: TGTGCCATCAGTGAGTCGCCGGGACAGGGTGGAGGTCAGCCCCAGCATTTT.

This clone was seen only a few times. This chain uses TRBV18 with TRBJ2-1; TRBD1 aligns across 11 bases. Germline CDR1 is KGHSH and CDR2 is LQKENI. The CDR3 runs to 16 residues. V trimming: 6 bases; J trimming: 8 bases; junction bases outside the gene matches: 12. The CDR3 reads CASSPSGTGGSYEQFF. DNA for the CDR3: TGTGCCAGCTCGCCATCAGGGACAGGGGGTTCGTATGAGCAGTTCTTC.

The chain uses TRBV4-1 and TRBJ1-5; 8 positions match TRBD1. The CDR3 length is 16 residues. Germline CDR1 reads MGHRA; CDR2 reads YSYEKL. Trimming took 0 bases from V and 7 from J; bases not matched to a gene: 8. CDR3: CASSQDTQGAYQPQHF. The CDR3 DNA is TGCGCCAGCAGCCAAGATACGCAGGGGGCATACCAGCCCCAGCATTTT.

This sequence joins TRBV10-1 and TRBJ2-1; possible D gene TRBD2, 7 bases. The ends were cut back, 0 bases at V and 9 bases at J, with 15 bases in the middle. Germline-derived CDR1 and CDR2 are WNHNN and SYGVQD (reference sequence). The CDR3 sequence is 15 residues long. CDR3 region: CASSESWGGASEQFF. For the CDR3, the DNA is TGCGCCAGCAGTGAGTCCTGGGGGGGGGCTAGTGAGCAGTTCTTC.

This clone has a handful of counts. The chain carries TRBV23-1 and TRBJ1-1; D possibly corresponds to TRBD1 (5 bases). TRBV23-1 is known as an ORF, though its function is uncertain. The V gene lost 6 bases and the J gene lost 4 bases, with 15 bases spanning the gap. The CDR3 loop spans 14 amino acids. CDR3 nucleotide sequence: TGCGCCAGCAGCCACGGGGGAGTAGGCACTGAAGCTTTCTTT. Translating it yields CASSHGGVGTEAFF.

The rearrangement uses TRBV28 and TRBJ2-1, with 9 bases fitting TRBD2. J gave up 5 bases and V 8 bases, and 10 bases lay outside the gene matches. Germline values: CDR1 MDHEN, CDR2 SYDVKM. This CDR3 spans 15 amino acids. The CDR3 sequence is CASGFGAGGDNEQFF. The CDR3 region has the DNA TGTGCCAGCGGGTTTGGAGCGGGGGGTGACAATGAGCAGTTCTTC. Full variable domain (remainder filled in from reference TRBV28 and TRBJ2-1): DVKVTQSSRYLVKRTGEKVFLECVQDMDHENMFWYRQDPGLGLRLIYFSYDVKMKEKGDIPEGYSVSREKKERFSLILESASTNQTSMYLCASGFGAGGDNEQFFGPGTRLTVL.

The V and J genes are TRBV12-2 and TRBJ2-1; the table assigns TRBD2, which was not confirmed against the DNA. TRBV12-2 is designated a pseudogene. This CDR3 is built from 17 residues. The CDR3 DNA reads TGTGCAAGTCGCTTCGACGCACTAGCGGGTCTTAGGAATGAGCAGTTCTTC. Amino acid sequence: CASRFDALAGLRNEQFF.

V is TRBV19 and J is TRBJ1-5; D is perhaps TRBD1 (6 bases). The CDR3 contains 16 residues. Per germline, CDR1 LNHDA and CDR2 SQIVND (reference sequence). Trimming took 3 bases from V and 6 from J, leaving 18 bases between them. Here the CDR3 reads CASSMGGGPESQPQHF. The CDR3 DNA reads as TGTGCCAGTAGTATGGGCGGGGGGCCTGAGAGTCAGCCCCAGCATTTT.

Details on this clone: At one end the junction does not follow the germline gene, possibly because of a read error. The V call is TRBV30, the J call TRBJ1-2, with TRBD1 matching 7 bases. The germline gives CDR1 GTSNPN, CDR2 SVGIG (reference sequence). The CDR3 covers 13 residues. CDR3 nucleotides: TGTGCCTGGAGTGTAGGGGAGGCTGGGACAGCTAACTTC. It specifies CAWSVGEAGTANF.